Shown below are 8 T cell receptor beta chains from a single sample sequenced in a study of blood T cell repertoires in COVID-19 (dated by TCRdb to 2018 to 2021). Libraries were prepared through the immunoSEQ multiplex PCR assay. TCRdb took this table from immuneACCESS and kept in-frame rearrangements with V and J called. Such tables lack part of the clones; where checked against another copy, unresolved V genes explain under half of the gap, and the rest is unexplained. This sample lists about 360,000 clones; roughly 88% were detected once. 2% to 2.5% of the sample belongs to the ten largest clones. The sequenced sample was PBMCs or T cells enriched from blood (not recorded which). These TCRs come from a woman aged 40 to 50 with acute COVID-19.

The genes are TRBV11-2 and TRBJ1-6, with TRBD1 matching 7 bases. The CDR3 spans 15 residues. V lost 3 bases to trimming and J lost 6 bases; unmatched junction nucleotides: 5. Germline assignment: CDR1 SGHAT and CDR2 FQNNGV. The CDR3 region is CASSLTGQFNSPLHF. The CDR3 region has the DNA TGTGCCAGCAGCTTGACGGGACAGTTTAATTCACCCCTCCACTTT.

Turning to this clone: Other DNA sequences within the sample encode an identical CDR3. This chain links TRBV18 with TRBJ1-1; 9 nucleotides agree with TRBD1. The V and J ends lost 6 bases and 1 base, in that order; junction bases with no gene match: 3. The CDR3 contains 14 residues. The V gene's germline CDR1 is KGHSH and CDR2 LQKENI. The CDR3 loop is CASSQDRGNTEAFF. The CDR3, as DNA: TGTGCCAGCTCGCAGGACAGGGGGAACACTGAAGCTTTCTTT.

Here the CDR3 DNA reads TGCAGCGTTGGGGCTGCTTCGGAGACCCAGTACTTC. It translates to CSVGAASETQYF. V usage is TRBV29-1 and J usage is TRBJ2-5, with D uncertain. Trimming left V 4 bases short and J 5 bases short, with 11 bases between. This CDR3 has 12 amino acids. CDR1 is SQVTM, CDR2 ANQGSEA, per germline.

The chain links TRBV2 to TRBJ2-5; TRBD2 matches at 15 bases. This CDR3 comprises 15 residues. The germline V gene encodes CDR1 SNHLY and CDR2 FYNNEI. With 6 bases clipped from V and 7 bases from J, the junction kept 6 bases outside the gene matches. The CDR3 loop is CASRGLAGGSGTQYF. The CDR3 nucleotides are TGTGCCAGCAGAGGACTAGCGGGGGGGTCCGGGACCCAGTACTTC.

This chain links TRBV4-1 with TRBJ2-2, with D unclear. V lost 5 bases, J lost 4 bases, and 14 bases lay in between. In germline, CDR1 is MGHRA, CDR2 YSYEKL. The CDR3 consists of 15 residues. In DNA, the CDR3 is TGCGCCAGCAGCTTTACTCCCGTTAGCACCGGGGAGCTGTTTTTT. It specifies CASSFTPVSTGELFF.

The genes are TRBV18 and TRBJ2-2; D is unresolved. The length of the CDR3 is 14 residues. The V gene's germline CDR1 is KGHSH and CDR2 LQKENI. V lost 0 bases and J 5 bases, leaving 7 bases between the germline ends. CDR3 DNA sequence: TGTGCCAGCTCACCACCGTCACTAACCGGGGAGCTGTTTTTT. Protein: CASSPPSLTGELFF.

V usage is TRBV19 and J usage is TRBJ2-7, with 7 bases aligning to TRBD2. Germline CDR1 reads LNHDA; CDR2 reads SQIVND (reference sequence). The length of the CDR3 is 13 residues. The V and J ends lost 0 bases and 10 bases, in that order; junction bases with no gene match: 6. The CDR3 region has the DNA TGTGCCAGTAGTATAGACCCAGCGGGGCCACAGTACTTC. Its protein product is CASSIDPAGPQYF.

This chain links TRBV2 with TRBJ2-5; possibly TRBD1 for D (6 bases). The CDR3 is made up of 16 amino acids. Per the germline V gene, CDR1 is SNHLY and CDR2 is FYNNEI. V was clipped by 1 base and J by 1 base, with 13 bases between them. CDR3 residues: CASSEGRGWPQETQYF. DNA of the CDR3: TGTGCCAGCAGTGAAGGAAGGGGGTGGCCCCAAGAGACCCAGTACTTC.